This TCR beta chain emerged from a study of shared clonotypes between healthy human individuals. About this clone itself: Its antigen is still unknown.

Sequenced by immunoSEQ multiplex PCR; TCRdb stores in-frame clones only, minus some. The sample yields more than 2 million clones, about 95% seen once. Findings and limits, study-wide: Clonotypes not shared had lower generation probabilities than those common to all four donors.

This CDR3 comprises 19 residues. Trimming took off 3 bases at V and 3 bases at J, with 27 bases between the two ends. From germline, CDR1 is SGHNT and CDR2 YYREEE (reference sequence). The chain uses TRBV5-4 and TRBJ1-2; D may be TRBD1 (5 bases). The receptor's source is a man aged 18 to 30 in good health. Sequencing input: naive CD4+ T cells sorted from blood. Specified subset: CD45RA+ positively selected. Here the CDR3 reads CASSWGGTKWTGTDYGYTF. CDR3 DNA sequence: TGTGCCAGCAGCTGGGGGGGGACGAAATGGACGGGAACTGACTATGGCTACACCTTC. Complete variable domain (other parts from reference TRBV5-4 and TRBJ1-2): ETGVTQSPTHLIKTRGQQVTLRCSSQSGHNTVSWYQQALGQGPQFIFQYYREEENGRGNFPPRFSGLQFPNYSSELNVNALELDDSALYLCASSWGGTKWTGTDYGYTFGSGTRLTVV.